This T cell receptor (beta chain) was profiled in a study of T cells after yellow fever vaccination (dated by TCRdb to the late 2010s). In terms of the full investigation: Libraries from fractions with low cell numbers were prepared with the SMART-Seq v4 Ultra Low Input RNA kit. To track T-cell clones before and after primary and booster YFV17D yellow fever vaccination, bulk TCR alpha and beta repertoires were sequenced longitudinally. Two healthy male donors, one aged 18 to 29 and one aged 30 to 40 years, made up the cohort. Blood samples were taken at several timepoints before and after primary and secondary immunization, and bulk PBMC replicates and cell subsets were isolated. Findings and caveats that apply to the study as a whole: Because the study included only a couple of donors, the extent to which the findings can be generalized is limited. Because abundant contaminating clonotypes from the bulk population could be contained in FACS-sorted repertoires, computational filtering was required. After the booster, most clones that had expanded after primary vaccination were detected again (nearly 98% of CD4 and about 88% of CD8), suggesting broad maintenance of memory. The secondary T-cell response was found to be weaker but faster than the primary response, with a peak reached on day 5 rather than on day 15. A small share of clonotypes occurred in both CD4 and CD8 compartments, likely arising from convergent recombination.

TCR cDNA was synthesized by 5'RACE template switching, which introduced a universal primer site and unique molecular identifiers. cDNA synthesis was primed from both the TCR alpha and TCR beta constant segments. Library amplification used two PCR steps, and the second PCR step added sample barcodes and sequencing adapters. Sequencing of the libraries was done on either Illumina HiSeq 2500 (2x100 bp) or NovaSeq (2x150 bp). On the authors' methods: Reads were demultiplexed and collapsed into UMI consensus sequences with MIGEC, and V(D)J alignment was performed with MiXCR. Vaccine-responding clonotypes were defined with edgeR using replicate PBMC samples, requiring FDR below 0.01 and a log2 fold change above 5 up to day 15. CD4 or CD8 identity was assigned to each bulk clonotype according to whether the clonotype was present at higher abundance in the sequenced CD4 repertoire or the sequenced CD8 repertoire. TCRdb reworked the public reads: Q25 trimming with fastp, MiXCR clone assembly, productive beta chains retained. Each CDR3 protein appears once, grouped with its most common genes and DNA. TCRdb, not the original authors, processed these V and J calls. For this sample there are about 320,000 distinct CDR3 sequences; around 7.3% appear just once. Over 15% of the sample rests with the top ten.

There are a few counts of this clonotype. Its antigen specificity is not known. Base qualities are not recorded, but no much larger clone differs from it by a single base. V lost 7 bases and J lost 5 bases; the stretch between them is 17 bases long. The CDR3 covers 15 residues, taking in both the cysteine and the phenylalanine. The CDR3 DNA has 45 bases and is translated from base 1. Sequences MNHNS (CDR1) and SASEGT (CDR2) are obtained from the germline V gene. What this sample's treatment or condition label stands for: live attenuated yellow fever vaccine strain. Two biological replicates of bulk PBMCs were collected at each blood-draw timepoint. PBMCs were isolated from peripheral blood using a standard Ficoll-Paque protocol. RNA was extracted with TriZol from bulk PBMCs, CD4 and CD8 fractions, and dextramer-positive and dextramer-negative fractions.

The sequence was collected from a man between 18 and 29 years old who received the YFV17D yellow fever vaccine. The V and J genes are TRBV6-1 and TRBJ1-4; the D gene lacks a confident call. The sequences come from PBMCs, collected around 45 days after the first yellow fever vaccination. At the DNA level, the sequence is TGTGCCAGCAATACCCCATCCGGAGGGAATGAAAAACTGTTTTTT. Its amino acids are CASNTPSGGNEKLFF.